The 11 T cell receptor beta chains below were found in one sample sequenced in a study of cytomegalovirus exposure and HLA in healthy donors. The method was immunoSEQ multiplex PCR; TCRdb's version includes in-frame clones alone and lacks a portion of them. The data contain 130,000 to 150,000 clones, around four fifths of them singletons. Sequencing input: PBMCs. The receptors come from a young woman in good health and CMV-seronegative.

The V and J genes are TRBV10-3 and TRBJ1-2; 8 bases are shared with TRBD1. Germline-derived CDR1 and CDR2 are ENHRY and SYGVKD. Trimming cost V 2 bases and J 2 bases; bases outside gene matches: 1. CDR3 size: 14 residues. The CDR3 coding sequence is TGTGCCATCAGTGAGGACAGGGGAAACTATGGCTACACCTTC. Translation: CAISEDRGNYGYTF.

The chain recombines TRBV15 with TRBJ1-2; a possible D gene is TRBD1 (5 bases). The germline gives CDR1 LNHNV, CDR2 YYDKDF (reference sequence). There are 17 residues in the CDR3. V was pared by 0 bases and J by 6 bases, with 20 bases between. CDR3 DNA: TGTGCCACCAGCAGAGATCATATCTCTGGGGCAGGGAATGGCTACACCTTC. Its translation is CATSRDHISGAGNGYTF.

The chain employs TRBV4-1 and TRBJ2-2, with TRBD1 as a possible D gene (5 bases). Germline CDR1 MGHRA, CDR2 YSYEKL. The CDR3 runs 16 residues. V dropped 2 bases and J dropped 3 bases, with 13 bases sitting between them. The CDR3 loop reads CASSQRTTDYTGELFF. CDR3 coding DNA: TGCGCCAGCAGCCAACGTACGACAGATTACACCGGGGAGCTGTTTTTT.

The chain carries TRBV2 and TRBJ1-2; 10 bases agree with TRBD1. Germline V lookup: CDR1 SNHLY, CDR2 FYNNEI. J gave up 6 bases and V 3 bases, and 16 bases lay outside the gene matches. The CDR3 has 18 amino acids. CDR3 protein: CASSEKRPGQGVIDGYTF. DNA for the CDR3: TGTGCCAGCAGTGAGAAGAGGCCCGGACAGGGGGTAATAGATGGCTACACCTTC.

The CDR3, as DNA: TGTGCCAGCATCCACTGGGGACAGACCACAGATACGCAGTATTTT. Its translation is CASIHWGQTTDTQYF. V usage is TRBV2 and J usage is TRBJ2-3; 7 nucleotides line up with TRBD1. CDR3 length equals 15 residues. Losses at the gene ends were 7 bases for V and 2 bases for J; bases not matched to a gene: 9. Germline CDR1 is SNHLY and CDR2 is FYNNEI.

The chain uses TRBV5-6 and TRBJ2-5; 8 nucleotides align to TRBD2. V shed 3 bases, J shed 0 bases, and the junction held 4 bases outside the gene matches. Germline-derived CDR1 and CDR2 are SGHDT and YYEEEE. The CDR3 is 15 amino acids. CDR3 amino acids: CASSSERGNQETQYF. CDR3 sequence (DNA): TGTGCCAGCAGCTCTGAGCGGGGGAACCAAGAGACCCAGTACTTC.

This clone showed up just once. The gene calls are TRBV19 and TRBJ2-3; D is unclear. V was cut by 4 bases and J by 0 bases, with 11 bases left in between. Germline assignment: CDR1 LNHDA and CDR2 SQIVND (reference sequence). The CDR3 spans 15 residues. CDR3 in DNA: TGTGCCAGTAGTACGTTGGAGTATAGCACAGATACGCAGTATTTT. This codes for CASSTLEYSTDTQYF.

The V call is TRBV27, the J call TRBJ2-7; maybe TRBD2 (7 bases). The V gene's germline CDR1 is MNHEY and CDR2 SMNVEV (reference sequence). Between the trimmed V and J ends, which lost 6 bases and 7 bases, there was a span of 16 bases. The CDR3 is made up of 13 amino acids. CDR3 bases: TGTGCCAGCAGGTCGGCGGGGGCGGGTGAGCAGTACTTC. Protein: CASRSAGAGEQYF.

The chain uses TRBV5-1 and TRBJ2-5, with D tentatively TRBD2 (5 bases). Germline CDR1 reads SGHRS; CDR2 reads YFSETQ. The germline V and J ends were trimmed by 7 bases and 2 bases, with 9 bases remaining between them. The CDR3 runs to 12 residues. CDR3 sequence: CASGGSQETQYF. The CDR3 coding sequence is TGCGCCAGCGGAGGCAGTCAAGAGACCCAGTACTTC.

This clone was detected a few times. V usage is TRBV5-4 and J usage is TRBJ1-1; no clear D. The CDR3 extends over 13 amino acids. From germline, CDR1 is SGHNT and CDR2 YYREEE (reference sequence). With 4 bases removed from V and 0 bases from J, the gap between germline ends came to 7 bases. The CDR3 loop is CASSNTVNTEAFF. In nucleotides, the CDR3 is TGTGCCAGCAGCAATACAGTGAACACTGAAGCTTTCTTT.

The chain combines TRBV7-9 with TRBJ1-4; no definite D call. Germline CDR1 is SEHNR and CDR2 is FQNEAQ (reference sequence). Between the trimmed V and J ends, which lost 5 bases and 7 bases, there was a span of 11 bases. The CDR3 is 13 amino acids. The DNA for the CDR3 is TGTGCCAGCAGCCACCTAGGTACTGAAAAACTGTTTTTT. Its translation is CASSHLGTEKLFF. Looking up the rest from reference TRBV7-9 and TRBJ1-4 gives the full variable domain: DTGVSQNPRHKITKRGQNVTFRCDPISEHNRLYWYRQTLGQGPEFLTYFQNEAQLEKSRLLSDRFSAERPKGSFSTLEIQRTEQGDSAMYLCASSHLGTEKLFFGSGTQLSVL.